This paragraph covers one TCR beta chain sequence. This record comes from a study of glioma-infiltrating T cells after dendritic cell vaccination. At the level of the study: Patients received autologous tumor lysate-pulsed dendritic cell vaccination between about 2003 and 2012.

Sequencing was performed with immunoSEQ multiplex PCR; in TCRdb, only in-frame clones are kept and a portion is missing. The sample yields under 100,000 clones, over 65% seen once. The CDR3 loop spans 14 amino acids. V dropped 7 bases and J dropped 2; count of bases not matched to a gene: 8. CDR1 and CDR2 from the germline V gene are MNHNY and SVGAGI (reference sequence). V is TRBV6-6 and J is TRBJ2-7; 7 positions match TRBD1. Sequencing was performed on blood, taken before dendritic cell vaccination. The sequence was obtained from a human donor with glioblastoma. CDR3 region: CASTLRGQTYEQYF. The CDR3 DNA reads as TGTGCCAGCACCCTAAGGGGACAGACCTACGAGCAGTACTTC.